The subject of this entry is one T cell receptor (beta chain). The sample is drawn from a study of T cell changes during pregnancy in multiple sclerosis. The protocol was immunoSEQ multiplex PCR, while the TCRdb copy is restricted to in-frame clones and leaves out a portion. This sample carries about 73,000 clones, approximately 92% of them seen once, and the ten largest clones take 2.5% to 3%. CDR1 is SNHLY, CDR2 FYNNEI, per germline. This CDR3 comprises 16 residues. V dropped 2 bases and J dropped 3 bases, with 14 bases sitting between them. This sample comprised peripheral blood, obtained in the third trimester of pregnancy. V usage is TRBV2 and J usage is TRBJ2-4; maybe TRBD1 (5 bases). The source is a female donor in good health, enrolled as a control in a pregnancy study. CDR3 DNA sequence: TGTGCCAGCAGTGAAAGGTGGGGCGCAGGCAAAAACATTCAGTACTTC. It specifies CASSERWGAGKNIQYF.